The following is a T cell receptor (beta chain) sequence with its context. This entry is derived from a study of blood T cell repertoires in COVID-19. Libraries were prepared by immunoSEQ multiplex PCR; TCRdb keeps only in-frame clonotypes and omits some of them. The top ten clones hold 2.6% of a sample with 250,000 to 400,000 clones, about 88% of them seen once. Germline V gives CDR1 SGHRS, CDR2 YFSETQ. Trimming shortened V by 3 bases and J by 1 base, and 16 bases separated the two germline ends. The CDR3 consists of 16 residues. V gene TRBV5-1 combines with J gene TRBJ1-2; weak D call: TRBD1 (6 bases). Sample: PBMCs or T cells enriched from blood (not recorded which). This TCR came from a man aged 55 to 70 who had recovered from COVID-19. The CDR3 loop reads CASSSRGGPGNYGYTF. The CDR3 nucleotides are TGCGCCAGCAGCTCCCGGGGGGGGCCCGGTAACTATGGCTACACCTTC. The variable domain in full, with the rest retrieved from reference TRBV5-1 and TRBJ1-2, is KAGVTQTPRYLIKTRGQQVTLSCSPISGHRSVSWYQQTPGQGLQFLFEYFSETQRNKGNFPGRFSGRQFSNSRSEMNVSTLELGDSALYLCASSSRGGPGNYGYTFGSGTRLTVV.